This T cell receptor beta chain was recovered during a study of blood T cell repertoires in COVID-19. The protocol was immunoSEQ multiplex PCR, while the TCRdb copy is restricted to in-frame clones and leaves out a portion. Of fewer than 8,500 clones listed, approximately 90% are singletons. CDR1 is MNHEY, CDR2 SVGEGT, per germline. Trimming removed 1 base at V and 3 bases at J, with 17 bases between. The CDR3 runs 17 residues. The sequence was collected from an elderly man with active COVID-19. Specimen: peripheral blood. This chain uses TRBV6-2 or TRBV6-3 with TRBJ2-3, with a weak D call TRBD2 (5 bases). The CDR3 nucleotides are TGTGCCAGCAGTTACTTATCGGGGTCTGTGGAGACAGATACGCAGTATTTT. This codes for CASSYLSGSVETDTQYF.